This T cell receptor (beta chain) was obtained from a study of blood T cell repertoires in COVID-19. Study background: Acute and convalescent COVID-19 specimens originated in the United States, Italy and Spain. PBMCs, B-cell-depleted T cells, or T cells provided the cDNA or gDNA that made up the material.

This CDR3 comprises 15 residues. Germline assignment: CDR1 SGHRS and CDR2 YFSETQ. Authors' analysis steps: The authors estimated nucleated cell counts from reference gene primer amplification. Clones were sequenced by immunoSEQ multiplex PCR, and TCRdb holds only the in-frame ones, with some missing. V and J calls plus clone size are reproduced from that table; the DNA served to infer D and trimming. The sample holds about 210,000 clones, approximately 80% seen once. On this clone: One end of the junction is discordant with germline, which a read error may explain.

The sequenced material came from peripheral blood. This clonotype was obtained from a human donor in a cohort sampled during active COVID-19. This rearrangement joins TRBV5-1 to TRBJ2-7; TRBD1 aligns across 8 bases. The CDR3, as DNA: TGCGCCAGCACCTTGGATCCAGGGGGCACCTACGAGCAGTACTTC. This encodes CASTLDPGGTYEQYF.